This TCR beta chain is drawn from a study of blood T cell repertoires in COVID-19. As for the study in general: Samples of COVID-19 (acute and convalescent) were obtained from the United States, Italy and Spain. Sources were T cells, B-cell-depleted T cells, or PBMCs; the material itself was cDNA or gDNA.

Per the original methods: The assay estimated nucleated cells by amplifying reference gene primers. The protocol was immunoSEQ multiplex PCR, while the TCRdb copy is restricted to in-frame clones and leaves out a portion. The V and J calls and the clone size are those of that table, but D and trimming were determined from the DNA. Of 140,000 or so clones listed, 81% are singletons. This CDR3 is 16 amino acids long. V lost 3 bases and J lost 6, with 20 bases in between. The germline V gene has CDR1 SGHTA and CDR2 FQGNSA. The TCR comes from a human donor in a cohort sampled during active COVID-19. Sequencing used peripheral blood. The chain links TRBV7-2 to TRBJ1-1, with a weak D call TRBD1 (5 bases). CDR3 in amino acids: CASSFNKLGVGAEAFF. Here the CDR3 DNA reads TGTGCCAGCAGCTTTAACAAATTAGGGGTAGGGGCTGAAGCTTTCTTT.